The subject of this entry is one T cell receptor beta chain. The sample belongs to a study of blood T cell repertoires in COVID-19. Background on the study: The United States, Italy and Spain supplied acute and convalescent COVID-19 samples. PBMCs, B-cell-depleted T cells, or T cells provided the cDNA or gDNA that made up the material.

Under the authors' procedure: From reference gene primer amplification, estimates of nucleated cell counts were derived. TCRdb's copy holds only in-frame clones and misses some; the assay was immunoSEQ multiplex PCR. For V, J and clone size, that table is used; D and trimming come from the DNA. Here the sample spans roughly 250,000 clones, over 80% being singletons. What was sequenced was peripheral blood. This receptor was obtained from a woman aged 60-75 years with active or convalescent COVID-19.

CDR3 in DNA: TGTGCCAGTAGTATCCTAGGAATAGCGGCAAATGAGCAGTTCTTC. Amino acid sequence: CASSILGIAANEQFF. The chain uses TRBV19 and TRBJ2-1, with D possibly TRBD2 on 6 matching bases. This CDR3 is built from 15 residues. V was clipped by 3 bases and J by 7 bases, with 16 bases between them. The germline V gene has CDR1 LNHDA and CDR2 SQIVND (reference sequence).